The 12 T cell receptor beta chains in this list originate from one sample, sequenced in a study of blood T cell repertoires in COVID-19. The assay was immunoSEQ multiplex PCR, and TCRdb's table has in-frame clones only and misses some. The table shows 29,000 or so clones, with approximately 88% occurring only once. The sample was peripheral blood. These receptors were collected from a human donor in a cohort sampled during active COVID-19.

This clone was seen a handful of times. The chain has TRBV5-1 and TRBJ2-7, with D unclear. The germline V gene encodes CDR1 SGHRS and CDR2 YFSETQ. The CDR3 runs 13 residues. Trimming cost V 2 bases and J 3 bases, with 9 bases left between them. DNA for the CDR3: TGCGCCAGCAGCTTTACGGTAAGCTACGAGCAGTACTTC. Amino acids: CASSFTVSYEQYF.

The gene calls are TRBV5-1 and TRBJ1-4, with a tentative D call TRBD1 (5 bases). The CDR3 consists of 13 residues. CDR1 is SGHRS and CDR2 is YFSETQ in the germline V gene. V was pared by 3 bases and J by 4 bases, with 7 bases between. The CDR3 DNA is TGCGCCAGCAGCTACGGGGGTAATGAAAAACTGTTTTTT. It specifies CASSYGGNEKLFF.

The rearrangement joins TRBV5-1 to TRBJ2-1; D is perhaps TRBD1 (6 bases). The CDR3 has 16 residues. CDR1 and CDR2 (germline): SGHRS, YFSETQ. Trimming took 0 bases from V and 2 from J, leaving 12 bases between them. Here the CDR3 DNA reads TGCGCCAGCAGCTTGGTTGGGACACCCGCCTACAATGAGCAGTTCTTC. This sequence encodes CASSLVGTPAYNEQFF.

CDR3 sequence reads: CASSLTGLETQYF. CDR3 bases: TGTGCCAGCAGCCTAACAGGGCTCGAGACCCAGTACTTC. This chain connects TRBV2 to TRBJ2-5; the D gene is possibly TRBD1 (6 bases). The CDR3 sequence is 13 residues long. The V end lost 6 bases, the J end lost 5 bases, and 13 bases lay between the germline ends. CDR1 is SNHLY, CDR2 FYNNEI, per germline.

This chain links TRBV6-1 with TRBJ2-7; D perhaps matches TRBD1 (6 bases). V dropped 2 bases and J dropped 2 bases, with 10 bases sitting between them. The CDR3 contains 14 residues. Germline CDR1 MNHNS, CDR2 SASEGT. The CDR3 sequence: CASSETGPTYEQYF. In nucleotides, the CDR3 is TGTGCCAGCAGTGAAACAGGGCCAACCTACGAGCAGTACTTC.

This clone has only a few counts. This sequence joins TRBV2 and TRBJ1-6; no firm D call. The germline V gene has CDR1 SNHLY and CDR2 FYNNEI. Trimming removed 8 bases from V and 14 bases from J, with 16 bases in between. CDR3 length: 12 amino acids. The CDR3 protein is CASVQELSALHF. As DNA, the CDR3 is TGTGCCAGCGTGCAAGAACTTTCGGCCCTCCACTTT. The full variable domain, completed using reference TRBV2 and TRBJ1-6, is EPEVTQTPSHQVTQMGQEVILRCVPISNHLYFYWYRQILGQKVEFLVSFYNNEISEKSEIFDDQFSVERPDGSNFTLKIRSTKLEDSAMYFCASVQELSALHFGNGTRLTVT.

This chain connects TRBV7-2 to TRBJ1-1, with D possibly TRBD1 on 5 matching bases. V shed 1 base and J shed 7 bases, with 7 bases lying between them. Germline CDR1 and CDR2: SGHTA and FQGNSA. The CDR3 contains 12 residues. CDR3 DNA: TGTGCCAGCAGCTTAGGTAGGGGTGAAGCTTTCTTT. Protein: CASSLGRGEAFF. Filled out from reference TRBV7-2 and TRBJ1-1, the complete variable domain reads GAGVSQSPSNKVTEKGKDVELRCDPISGHTALYWYRQSLGQGLEFLIYFQGNSAPDKSGLPSDRFSAERTGGSVSTLTIQRTQQEDSAVYLCASSLGRGEAFFGQGTRLTVV.

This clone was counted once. CDR3 in amino acids: CASSSGGGRETQYF. CDR3 DNA: TGTGCCAGCAGCTCCGGGGGGGGCAGAGAGACCCAGTACTTC. The V call is TRBV7-7, the J call TRBJ2-5; 8 positions agree with TRBD2. Germline loops: CDR1 SSHAT, CDR2 FNYEAQ (reference sequence). V gave up 4 bases and J gave up 4 bases; unmatched junction bases: 5. This CDR3 comprises 14 residues.

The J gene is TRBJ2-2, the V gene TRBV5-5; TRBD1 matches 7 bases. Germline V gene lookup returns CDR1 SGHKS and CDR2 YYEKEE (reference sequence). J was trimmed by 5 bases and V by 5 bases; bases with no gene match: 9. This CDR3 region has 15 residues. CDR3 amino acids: CASREKGGWTGELFF. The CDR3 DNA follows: TGTGCCAGCAGGGAGAAAGGGGGCTGGACCGGGGAGCTGTTTTTT.

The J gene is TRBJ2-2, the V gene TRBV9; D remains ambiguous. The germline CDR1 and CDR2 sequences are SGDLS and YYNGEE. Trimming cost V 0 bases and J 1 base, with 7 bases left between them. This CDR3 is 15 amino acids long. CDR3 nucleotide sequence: TGTGCCAGCAGCGTAGAGTCACTGAACACCGGGGAGCTGTTTTTT. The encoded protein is CASSVESLNTGELFF. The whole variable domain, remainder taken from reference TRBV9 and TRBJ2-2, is DSGVTQTPKHLITATGQRVTLRCSPRSGDLSVYWYQQSLDQGLQFLIQYYNGEERAKGNILERFSAQQFPDLHSELNLSSLELGDSALYFCASSVESLNTGELFFGEGSRLTVL.

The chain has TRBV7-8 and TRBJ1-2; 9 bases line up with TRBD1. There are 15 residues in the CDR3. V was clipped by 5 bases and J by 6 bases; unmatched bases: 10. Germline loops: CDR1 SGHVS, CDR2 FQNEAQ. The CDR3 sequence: CASSLGTGRFDGYTF. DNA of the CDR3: TGTGCCAGCAGCCTGGGGACAGGGCGGTTTGATGGCTACACCTTC.

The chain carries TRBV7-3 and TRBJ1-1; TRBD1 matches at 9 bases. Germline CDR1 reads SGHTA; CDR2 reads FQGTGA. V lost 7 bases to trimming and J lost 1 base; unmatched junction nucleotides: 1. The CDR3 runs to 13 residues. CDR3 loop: CASKQGANTEAFF. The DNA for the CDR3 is TGTGCCAGCAAACAGGGGGCGAACACTGAAGCTTTCTTT.